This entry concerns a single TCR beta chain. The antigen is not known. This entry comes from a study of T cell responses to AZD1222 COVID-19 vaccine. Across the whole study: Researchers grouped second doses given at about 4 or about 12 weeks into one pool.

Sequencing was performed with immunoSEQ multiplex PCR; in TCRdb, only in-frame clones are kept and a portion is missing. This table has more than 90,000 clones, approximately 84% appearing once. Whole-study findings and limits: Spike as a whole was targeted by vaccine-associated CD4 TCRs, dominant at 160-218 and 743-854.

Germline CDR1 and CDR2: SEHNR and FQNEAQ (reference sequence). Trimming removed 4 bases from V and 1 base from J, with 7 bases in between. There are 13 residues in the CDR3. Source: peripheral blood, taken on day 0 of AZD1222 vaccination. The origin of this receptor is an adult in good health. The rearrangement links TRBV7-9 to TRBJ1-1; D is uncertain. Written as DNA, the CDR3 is TGTGCCAGCAGCTGGGATAAGAACACTGAAGCTTTCTTT. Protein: CASSWDKNTEAFF.